This T cell receptor beta chain comes out of a study of cytomegalovirus exposure and HLA in healthy donors (dated by TCRdb to about 2017). As for the study more broadly: In an earlier analysis of some 550 of the donors, 276 Gb of sequence data and 120 million or so unique TCR beta sequences from about 190 million T cells were reported. An early release covering over 500 HLA-typed donors comprised 300 to 350 gigabases of sequencing data and some 79 million unique TCR sequences. Among the roughly 370 genotyped donors, around 81% belonged to the genetic ancestry cluster associated with self-reported Caucasian donors. The study aimed to test whether cataloging public T cell receptors could reveal signatures of past pathogen exposure. The study profiled the T cell repertoires of hundreds of subjects by immunosequencing and related them to cytomegalovirus serostatus. A separate validation cohort of about 110 different subjects was used in addition to the 666-subject first cohort. To predict cytomegalovirus infection status, the study combined high-throughput TCR immunosequencing, statistical association of individual TCRs with disease status, and machine learning. In a later analysis, previously published TCR beta repertoires from more than 500 donors were re-analyzed and high-resolution HLA genotyping was added so that TCR occurrence patterns could be studied. The later analysis used no new phenotypic data to find candidate immune exposures, relying instead on TCR beta sequences and their occurrence across donors. To decide whether each TCR beta V gene segment behaved as functional or pseudogenic, an earlier analysis of approximately 620 of the donors relied on high-throughput TCR beta sequencing. Alongside the repertoire data, information on donor age, sex, ethnicity and CMV serostatus was compiled. In a later genetic analysis, genome-wide SNP genotypes for about 60% of the 666 donors were used, and that subset was treated as a discovery cohort. All discovery cohort repertoires had been generated using a single sequencing platform. HLA typing included class I and class II loci at four-digit resolution. The number of donors typed differed by locus, with roughly 629-640 for A, B, C, DRB1 and DQB1, around 520 for DQA1, nearly 610 for DPA1, and 472 for DPB1. Roughly five DR-DQ haplotypes were handled as single units for association and clustering, since linkage in the cohort was strong. Among about 370 genotyped donors of the cohort, an average of roughly 230,000 unique TCR beta nucleotide sequences was sequenced per donor, of which approximately 19% were non-productive. The full study reports these points: A later analysis reported that several top co-occurrence clusters appeared linked to parvovirus B19, influenza, CMV and Epstein-Barr virus. At a false discovery rate of 0.05, a later analysis linked about 17,000 TCR beta sequences to specific HLA alleles. According to the authors, the approach could potentially be generalized to other disease states and immunological phenotypes. Because HLA typing was missing for some donors at each locus, association tests included only the typed subset. In the study, 150 to 200 TCR beta chains were listed as associated with cytomegalovirus. Compared with the approximately 600-donor mean, donors in an Asian-associated ancestry cluster had fewer N-insertions in productive TCRs, according to a later genetic analysis. In vitro tests confirmed that a few of the cytomegalovirus-associated TCR beta chains recognize cytomegalovirus antigens. According to a later analysis, most CMV-associated TCR beta chains appeared to be HLA-restricted, and the HLA associations seemed to be driven largely by CMV exposure. CMV serostatus was the only immune exposure information available for the cohort. A further reported finding was that TCR beta sequences accurately predicted the HLA-A and HLA-B alleles for most subjects in the first cohort. Some IMGT-functional V segments, including TRBV6-2 and TRBV6-3, could not be told apart with the 87-base-pair reads, so those segments were excluded. Compared with equally common non-associated chains, HLA-associated TCR beta chains in a later analysis were more clonally expanded and had lower generation probabilities. The sequencing pipeline was judged likely to have produced a cluster of highly shared sequence variants as a technical artifact. Assigning TCR associations to individual alleles was difficult when HLA alleles, especially DR and DQ, strongly co-occurred. In both the original and validation cohorts, the classifier was reported to diagnose cytomegalovirus status with high specificity and sensitivity. Roughly uniform sequencing depth across donors was assumed in presence/absence analyses, although this assumption may not hold. A later genetic analysis associated a missense DCLRE1C variant with V-gene and J-gene trimming of TCR beta chains, and an independent cohort replicated the association. According to a later analysis, TCR association rates differed among HLA loci, with DRB1 alleles showing the most associated TCRs and HLA-C alleles showing the fewest. Approximately 16 rarely observed V segments, including chromosome 9 orphons, were excluded from the earlier analysis of several hundred of the donors because counts were too low. In this cohort, only TCR beta chains were sequenced, and detectable features were limited by the absence of alpha or paired-chain data. An earlier analysis of around 540 of the donors showed that most TCR beta V segments appeared in productive rearrangements either about 87% or about 30% of the time, which broadly matched IMGT annotations. Correlated functional status among segregating V segments might reflect linkage disequilibrium, but an unknown experimental factor could not be ruled out. Across donors, most TCR sequences were observed very rarely, whereas some public TCRs were present in many individuals.

The cohort comprised some 700 healthy bone marrow donors. Cohort members were all nominally healthy when sampled, although unrecorded immune exposures were likely present. The donor was CMV seronegative and belonged to the group of over 300 seronegative cohort members. Every donor gave a peripheral blood sample, and the peripheral blood mononuclear cells from that sample were used for TCR beta sequencing. Genomic DNA extraction from the blood cell samples was performed with the Qiagen DNeasy Blood Extraction Kit. Receptor libraries were prepared by the immunoSEQ multiplex PCR assay. A mixture of 60 forward primers for TCR Vbeta segments and 13 reverse primers for TCR Jbeta segments was used in the multiplex PCR. A multiplex PCR assay on genomic DNA amplified the CDR3 region of rearranged TCR beta genes. The Illumina HiSeq System was used to sequence the amplified TCR beta libraries as 87-base-pair reads. As for the authors' bioinformatics: A later analysis counted around 72 million unique TCR beta chains across the 690 or so repertoires, and some 11 million of these chains were shared by at least two donors. Raw reads were error-corrected and collapsed into unique sequences by a nearest-neighbor algorithm in which closely related sequences were merged to remove PCR and sequencing errors. Alignment of CDR3 sequences to IMGT reference sequences was used to assign V, D and J gene segments. For a sequence to be retained, a match of at least six nucleotides was required to both a V gene segment and a J gene segment. Rearrangements were called productive when the CDR3 lacked stop codons and stayed in frame with V and J; all others were non-productive. CDR3 was defined by IMGT convention, running from the second conserved V-encoded cysteine to the conserved J-encoded phenylalanine. Sequences without an unambiguous match to a single V gene segment were excluded from the earlier analysis of about 630 of the donors. In an earlier analysis of about 590 of the donors, a V segment was called functional when productive rearrangements were above 56.7%, and segregating when the standard deviation between donors exceeded 5%. A statistical classification framework was developed to diagnose cytomegalovirus status using the catalog of TCR beta chain sequences. In a later analysis, TCR nucleotide sequences were compared against IMGT/GENE-DB human TR gene sequences so that V and J genes could be assigned. Using the TCRdist pipeline, a later analysis assigned CDR3 sequences along with most-parsimonious VDJ recombination scenarios. A later analysis defined each TCR beta chain by its CDR3 amino acid sequence plus V-gene family, and excluded reads lacking a unique V-gene family. To address suspected cross-contamination and a sequencing artifact, a later analysis removed 592 highly shared, low-generation-probability nucleotide sequences. A later analysis calculated a clonal expansion index for each public chain from normalized within-repertoire ranks of inferred template counts. In a later analysis, generation probabilities were computed with a VDJ recombination model fitted to out-of-frame rearrangements, and the resulting probabilities were checked against IGoR. Hypergeometric tests were used in a later analysis to score TCR-TCR, TCR-HLA and TCR-CMV co-occurrence, with a repertoire-size bias correction applied to the TCR pairs. To estimate false discovery rates, a later analysis permuted the HLA or CMV assignments 20 times. A later analysis grouped co-occurring TCRs with DBSCAN, adding TCRdist sequence similarity when clustering within HLA-allele-positive subsets. For co-occurrence clustering, repertoires with fewer than 30,000 or more than 120,000 public chains were excluded, along with roughly 5 repertoires with anomalous nucleotide sharing. TCRdb retrieved this table from immuneACCESS and kept in-frame rearrangements only. Not all clones are present; in checked studies, unresolved V genes account for under half, and no reason is known for the remainder. Clonal size and the V and J genes are those of that table, whereas D and trimming came from the DNA. This sample gives about 57,000 clones in total; 65% to 85% of them show up just once. The top ten constitute almost 6% of the sample.

A word on this clone: The target of this receptor is not known. The input lacks base qualities; no much larger clone sits a single base away.

CDR1 and CDR2 are read off the germline V gene as SGDLS and YYNGEE. The CDR3 contains 15 residues, cysteine and phenylalanine counted. The sequence is cut down to CDR3 DNA, 45 bases in frame from base 1. The junction carries 17 bases between V and J, which are trimmed by 4 bases and 4 bases respectively. Material for sequencing was PBMCs. This TCR came from a male donor in good health and CMV-seronegative. The rearranged segments are TRBV9 and TRBJ2-5; the D gene is perhaps TRBD1, from 5 matching bases. The nucleotide sequence reads as follows: TGTGCCAGCAGCTCCCGGACCGTAGGGGCAGAGACCCAGTACTTC. It is translated as CASSSRTVGAETQYF.